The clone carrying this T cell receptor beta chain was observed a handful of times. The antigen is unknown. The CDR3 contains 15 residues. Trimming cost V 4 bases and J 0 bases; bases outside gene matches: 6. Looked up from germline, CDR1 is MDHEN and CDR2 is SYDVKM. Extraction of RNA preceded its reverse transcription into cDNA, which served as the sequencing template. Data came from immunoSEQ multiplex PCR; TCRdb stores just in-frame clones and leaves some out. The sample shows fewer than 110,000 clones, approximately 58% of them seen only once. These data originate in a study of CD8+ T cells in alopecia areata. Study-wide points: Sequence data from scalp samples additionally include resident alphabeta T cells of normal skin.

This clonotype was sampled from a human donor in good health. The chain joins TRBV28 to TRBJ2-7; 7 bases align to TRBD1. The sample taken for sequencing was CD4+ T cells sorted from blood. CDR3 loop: CASSSGGASSYEQYF. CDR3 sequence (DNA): TGTGCCAGCAGTTCAGGGGGAGCGAGCTCCTACGAGCAGTACTTC.